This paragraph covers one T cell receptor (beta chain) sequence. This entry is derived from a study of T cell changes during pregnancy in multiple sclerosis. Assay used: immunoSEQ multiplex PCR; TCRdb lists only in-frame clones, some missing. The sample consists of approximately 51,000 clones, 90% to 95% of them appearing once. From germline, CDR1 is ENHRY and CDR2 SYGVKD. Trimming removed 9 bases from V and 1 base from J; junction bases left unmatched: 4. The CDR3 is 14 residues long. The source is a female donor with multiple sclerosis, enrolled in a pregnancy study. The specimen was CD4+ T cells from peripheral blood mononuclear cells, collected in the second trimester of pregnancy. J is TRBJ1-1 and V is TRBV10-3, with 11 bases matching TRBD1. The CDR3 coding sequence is TGTGCCATAGGGACAGGGGGATGGAACACTGAAGCTTTCTTT. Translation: CAIGTGGWNTEAFF.